These 9 T cell receptor beta chains share one sample of origin, sequenced in a study of T cell responses to AZD1222 COVID-19 vaccine. Clones were read by immunoSEQ multiplex PCR, and TCRdb kept only the in-frame ones, dropping some. The data hold about 70,000 clones, with nearly 90% observed a single time. The starting material was peripheral blood, obtained on day 0 of MenACWY control vaccination. The receptor set was obtained from an adult in good health.

The CDR3 is CASKRDRGAESPLHF. In DNA, the CDR3 is TGTGCCAGCAAACGGGACAGGGGAGCGGAGTCACCCCTCCACTTT. The V call is TRBV2, the J call TRBJ1-6; 10 bases map to TRBD1. The germline V gene has CDR1 SNHLY and CDR2 FYNNEI. The CDR3 is made up of 15 amino acids. J was trimmed by 10 bases and V by 7 bases; bases with no gene match: 10.

The chain is built from TRBV7-2 and TRBJ1-2; weak D call: TRBD1 (5 bases). The CDR3 length is 15 residues. The germline V gene has CDR1 SGHTA and CDR2 FQGNSA. Trimming pared 5 bases from V and 7 bases from J, leaving 20 bases between. The chain's CDR3 is CASSPGGGSPAGYTF. The CDR3 DNA reads as TGTGCCAGCAGCCCCGGTGGGGGATCCCCGGCTGGCTACACCTTC.

The chain recombines TRBV11-2 with TRBJ2-7; D is unclear. Germline values: CDR1 SGHAT, CDR2 FQNNGV. V lost 5 bases, J lost 6 bases, and 17 bases lay in between. This CDR3 contains 14 residues. DNA of the CDR3: TGTGCCAGCAGCACAGTAGGGCAGGTCGGCGAGCAGTACTTC. It encodes CASSTVGQVGEQYF. Full variable domain (remainder filled in from reference TRBV11-2 and TRBJ2-7): EAGVAQSPRYKIIEKRQSVAFWCNPISGHATLYWYQQILGQGPKLLIQFQNNGVVDDSQLPKDRFSAERLKGVDSTLKIQPAKLEDSAVYLCASSTVGQVGEQYFGPGTRLTVT.

The chain has TRBV29-1 and TRBJ2-3, with D unclear. Trimming cost V 3 bases and J 0 bases, with 7 bases left between them. CDR3 size: 13 residues. From germline, CDR1 is SQVTM and CDR2 ANQGSEA. CDR3 in amino acids: CSVEVTSTDTQYF. The CDR3, as DNA: TGCAGCGTTGAGGTAACTAGCACAGATACGCAGTATTTT.

V and J are TRBV20-1 and TRBJ1-1, with a possible D match to TRBD1 (5 bases). CDR3 length equals 11 residues. CDR1 is DFQATT and CDR2 is SNEGSKA in the germline V gene (reference sequence). The CDR3 nucleotides are TGCAGGGCAGGGCAAGACACTGAAGCTTTCTTT. Protein product: CRAGQDTEAFF.

The chain is built from TRBV11-3 and TRBJ2-7, with 7 bases aligning to TRBD1. This CDR3 is 15 amino acids long. The V and J ends lost 9 bases and 0 bases, in that order; junction bases with no gene match: 11. Germline lookup yields CDR1 SGHNT and CDR2 YENEEA. The CDR3 sequence is CASNAPGQSSYEQYF. The DNA for the CDR3 is TGTGCCAGTAATGCCCCGGGACAGAGCTCCTACGAGCAGTACTTC.

The chain carries TRBV7-3 and TRBJ2-3, with D perhaps assigned TRBD1 or TRBD2 (7 bases each). Trimming removed 2 bases at V and 3 bases at J, with 9 bases between. The CDR3 runs to 14 residues. Germline lookup yields CDR1 SGHTA and CDR2 FQGTGA. CDR3 sequence (DNA): TGTGCCAGCAGCTTACAGGGGGGGACAGATACGCAGTATTTT. This sequence encodes CASSLQGGTDTQYF.

V gene TRBV20-1 combines with J gene TRBJ1-4; D call uncertain. Germline CDR1 and CDR2: DFQATT and SNEGSKA (reference sequence). The ends were cut back, 5 bases at V and 12 bases at J, with 13 bases in the middle. This CDR3 is built from 11 residues. CDR3 sequence reads: CSAPNQVELFF. The CDR3 region has the DNA TGCAGTGCTCCCAATCAAGTAGAACTGTTTTTT.

The V and J genes are TRBV6-2 or TRBV6-3 and TRBJ2-6; possibly TRBD2 for D (5 bases). This CDR3 has 15 amino acids. The V gene lost 2 bases and the J gene lost 0 bases, with 5 bases spanning the gap. CDR1 and CDR2 from the germline V gene are MNHEY and SVGEGT. CDR3 sequence: CASSYGSSGANVLTF. The CDR3 bases are TGTGCCAGCAGTTACGGGAGCTCTGGGGCCAACGTCCTGACTTTC.